The 20 T cell receptor beta chains given below trace back to one sample, sequenced in a study of technical replicates of blood from a handful of donors. Sequenced by immunoSEQ multiplex PCR; TCRdb stores in-frame clones only, minus some. The repertoire holds approximately 95,000 clones, with roughly 95% as singletons. Source material: T cells isolated from PBMCs. The receptors shown here come from a human donor in good health.

This chain uses TRBV21-1 with TRBJ1-1. TRBV21-1 is a pseudogene. This CDR3 comprises 14 residues. CDR3 in amino acids: CASSKVSFNTEAFF. CDR3 coding DNA: TGTGCCAGCAGCAAAGTGAGCTTTAACACTGAAGCTTTCTTT.

The CDR3 reads CASSLGLAIHEQYF. The CDR3 coding sequence is TGCGCCAGCAGCTTGGGACTAGCAATCCACGAGCAGTACTTC. The rearrangement joins TRBV5-1 to TRBJ2-7, with 7 bases matching TRBD2. The length of the CDR3 is 14 residues. V was clipped by 0 bases and J by 5 bases; unmatched bases: 5. CDR1 and CDR2 from the germline V gene are SGHRS and YFSETQ.

This chain uses TRBV4-3 with TRBJ1-2; TRBD1 matches at 9 bases. The CDR3 is 16 residues long. Germline V gene lookup returns CDR1 LGHNA and CDR2 YSLEER. V lost 0 bases and J lost 4; bases outside the gene matches: 6. DNA for the CDR3: TGCGCCAGCAGCCAAGATCTTACAGGGGGCCTCTATGGCTACACCTTC. This translates into CASSQDLTGGLYGYTF.

The genes are TRBV11-3 and TRBJ2-7; D is undetermined. Germline V gene sequence: CDR1 SGHNT, CDR2 YENEEA. The CDR3 has 14 amino acids. V was clipped by 1 base and J by 0 bases, with 7 bases between them. The CDR3 loop reads CASSLVLSSYEQYF. CDR3 DNA: TGTGCCAGCAGCTTAGTTTTGAGCTCCTACGAGCAGTACTTC.

V usage is TRBV30 and J usage is TRBJ2-1, with D perhaps matching TRBD2 (6 bases). The CDR3 contains 12 residues. Trimming took off 5 bases at V and 7 bases at J, with 12 bases between the two ends. In germline, CDR1 is GTSNPN, CDR2 SVGIG (reference sequence). The CDR3 sequence: CAWGGFRNEQFF. CDR3 DNA: TGTGCCTGGGGAGGGTTTAGGAATGAGCAGTTCTTC.

The chain has TRBV7-6 and TRBJ2-3, with 8 bases identical to TRBD1. V shed 6 bases and J 0 bases; nucleotides not matched to a gene: 8. Looked up from germline, CDR1 is SGHVS and CDR2 is FNYEAQ. This CDR3 has 16 residues. The CDR3 here is CASSKGQGRSTDTQYF. The CDR3 DNA is TGTGCCAGCAGTAAAGGACAGGGAAGGAGCACAGATACGCAGTATTTT.

The rearrangement uses TRBV30 and TRBJ2-2; tentative D call: TRBD1 (6 bases). Per germline, CDR1 GTSNPN and CDR2 SVGIG (reference sequence). V was cut by 4 bases and J by 5 bases, with 14 bases left in between. CDR3 size: 14 residues. The CDR3 DNA sequence: TGTGCCTGGAACCACAGGGTAGGGACCGGGGAGCTGTTTTTT. This codes for CAWNHRVGTGELFF.

V and J are TRBV18 and TRBJ1-2; 7 nucleotides agree with TRBD1. This CDR3 comprises 14 residues. V lost 4 bases to trimming and J lost 2 bases; unmatched junction nucleotides: 4. Germline V CDR1 and CDR2: KGHSH, LQKENI. This CDR3 is CASSLGQSNYGYTF. In DNA, the CDR3 is TGTGCCAGCTCACTGGGACAGAGCAACTATGGCTACACCTTC.

The chain uses TRBV2 and TRBJ1-2; D might be TRBD1 (5 bases). V gave up 4 bases and J gave up 4 bases, with 13 bases separating them. This CDR3 is 14 amino acids long. The germline V gene has CDR1 SNHLY and CDR2 FYNNEI. CDR3 in amino acids: CASSGQIGGYGYTF. CDR3 sequence (DNA): TGTGCCAGCAGTGGACAGATCGGTGGCTATGGCTACACCTTC.

The J gene is TRBJ2-3, the V gene TRBV5-1; TRBD2 might be the D (5 bases). Germline V gene lookup returns CDR1 SGHRS and CDR2 YFSETQ. CDR3 length: 15 residues. V shed 7 bases and J shed 4 bases, with 19 bases lying between them. CDR3 sequence reads: CASGKEAAGADTQYF. The DNA of the CDR3 is TGCGCCAGCGGCAAGGAGGCGGCCGGGGCAGATACGCAGTATTTT.

V and J are TRBV19 and TRBJ1-1; D uncertain. The CDR3 spans 13 residues. Trimming took 1 base from V and 3 from J, leaving 6 bases between them. The germline gives CDR1 LNHDA, CDR2 SQIVND (reference sequence). The CDR3 is CASSIADYTEAFF. The CDR3 DNA sequence: TGTGCCAGTAGTATAGCAGACTACACTGAAGCTTTCTTT.

The chain uses TRBV13 and TRBJ1-2; TRBD1 agrees at 7 bases. CDR1 and CDR2 (germline): PRHDT, FYEKMQ (reference sequence). This CDR3 is built from 13 residues. V dropped 1 base and J dropped 7; count of bases not matched to a gene: 3. Here the CDR3 reads CASSLEGAFGYTF. The CDR3 DNA reads as TGTGCCAGCAGCTTAGAGGGGGCGTTTGGCTACACCTTC.

V and J are TRBV13 and TRBJ2-7; D is unresolved. Germline V gene data show CDR1 as PRHDT and CDR2 as FYEKMQ (reference sequence). Trimming removed 6 bases at V and 7 bases at J, with 13 bases between. The CDR3 has 12 residues. This chain's CDR3 is CASSPKIREQYF. DNA for the CDR3: TGTGCCAGCAGTCCTAAGATACGAGAGCAGTACTTC.

This rearrangement joins TRBV27 to TRBJ2-7; unclear D gene. From germline, CDR1 is MNHEY and CDR2 SMNVEV (reference sequence). The V gene lost 8 bases and the J gene lost 2 bases, with 13 bases spanning the gap. There are 13 residues in the CDR3. DNA for the CDR3: TGTGCCAGCGGGCGATCAGAAACCTACGAGCAGTACTTC. Translating gives CASGRSETYEQYF.

The gene calls are TRBV13 and TRBJ1-4; 8 bases match TRBD1. J was trimmed by 2 bases and V by 3 bases; bases with no gene match: 5. The CDR3 spans 16 residues. Germline-derived CDR1 and CDR2 are PRHDT and FYEKMQ (reference sequence). The CDR3 reads CASSFTGGTTNEKLFF. DNA of the CDR3: TGTGCCAGCAGCTTTACAGGGGGAACGACTAATGAAAAACTGTTTTTT.

The chain carries TRBV14 and TRBJ2-7, with D tentatively TRBD1 (6 bases). V lost 3 bases and J 7 bases, leaving 16 bases between the germline ends. The CDR3 covers 14 residues. Germline V CDR1 and CDR2: SGHDN, FVKESK. CDR3: CASSHLRFRGEQYF. The CDR3 DNA reads TGTGCCAGCAGCCATCTTCGTTTTAGGGGGGAGCAGTACTTC.

The V and J genes are TRBV29-1 and TRBJ2-1, with 13 bases that match TRBD2. Germline CDR1 is SQVTM and CDR2 is ANQGSEA. This CDR3 region has 14 residues. V dropped 5 bases and J dropped 4; count of bases not matched to a gene: 2. For the CDR3, the DNA is TGCAGCGTTCTGGGACTAGCGGGATACAATGAGCAGTTCTTC. Encoded protein: CSVLGLAGYNEQFF.

Remarks on this clone: Different DNA sequences within this sample yield the same CDR3. This rearrangement joins TRBV13 to TRBJ1-5, with 7 positions matching TRBD1. Germline V gives CDR1 PRHDT, CDR2 FYEKMQ (reference sequence). With V trimmed by 0 bases and J by 4 bases, 0 bases remained unmatched. This CDR3 contains 14 residues. In nucleotides, the CDR3 is TGTGCCAGCAGCTTAGGCAGGGGGAATCAGCCCCAGCATTTT. Translated, it gives CASSLGRGNQPQHF.

This chain connects TRBV21-1 to TRBJ1-3. TRBV21-1 is a pseudogene. The CDR3 extends over 12 amino acids. This CDR3 reads CASSRGGDTIYF. CDR3 nucleotides: TGTGCCAGCAGCAGGGGGGGGGACACCATATATTTT.

The chain combines TRBV19 with TRBJ1-5; no definite D call. This CDR3 is 15 amino acids long. With 6 bases removed from V and 2 bases from J, the gap between germline ends came to 14 bases. The V gene's germline CDR1 is LNHDA and CDR2 SQIVND (reference sequence). Here the CDR3 DNA reads TGTGCCAGTAGAGAAGACTCGGAGGGCAATCAGCCCCAGCATTTT. Amino acids: CASREDSEGNQPQHF.